Listed here are 31 T cell receptor beta chains from one sample, sequenced in a study of blood T cell repertoires in COVID-19 (dated by TCRdb to the early 2020s). Library construction relied on the immunoSEQ multiplex PCR assay. TCRdb carries this immuneACCESS record with in-frame sequences only. Its versions omit some clonotypes, under half of them owing to an unresolved V gene in the studies checked, with the rest unexplained. The sample table records roughly 200,000 clones; approximately 91% of these occur just once. The ten largest account for 5.5% to 7% of the sample. Source material: peripheral blood. These receptor sequences come from a middle-aged woman who had recovered from COVID-19.

The chain combines TRBV30 with TRBJ1-1, with D perhaps TRBD1 (6 bases). V dropped 4 bases and J dropped 4 bases, with 13 bases sitting between them. Germline loops: CDR1 GTSNPN, CDR2 SVGIG (reference sequence). The CDR3 extends over 13 amino acids. The CDR3 nucleotides read TGTGCCTGGAACCGACAGGTTAGCACTGAAGCTTTCTTT. It translates to CAWNRQVSTEAFF. Using reference TRBV30 and TRBJ1-1 for the parts outside the CDR3, the full variable domain is SQTIHQWPATLVQPVGSPLSLECTVEGTSNPNLYWYRQAAGRGLQLLFYSVGIGQISSEVPQNLSASRPQDRQFILSSKKLLLSDSGFYLCAWNRQVSTEAFFGQGTRLTVV.

CDR3 in DNA: TGTGCCAGCAGCTCCCGGGACAAGGACACCGGGGAGCTGTTTTTT. Amino acids: CASSSRDKDTGELFF. This sequence joins TRBV7-2 and TRBJ2-2, with D perhaps TRBD1 (6 bases). Germline-derived CDR1 and CDR2 are SGHTA and FQGNSA. The CDR3 totals 15 residues. Trimming pared 4 bases from V and 3 bases from J, leaving 12 bases between.

The genes are TRBV7-3 and TRBJ2-1; the match to TRBD2 covers 9 bases. J lost 1 base, V lost 8 bases, and 3 bases had no gene match. From germline, CDR1 is SGHTA and CDR2 FQGTGA. The CDR3 length is 14 residues. CDR3 residues: CASATSGSYNEQFF. The DNA for the CDR3 is TGTGCCAGCGCTACTAGCGGGTCCTACAATGAGCAGTTCTTC. Based on the CDR3 plus reference TRBV7-3 and TRBJ2-1, the full variable domain is GAGVSQTPSNKVTEKGKYVELRCDPISGHTALYWYRQSLGQGPEFLIYFQGTGAADDSGLPNDRFFAVRPEGSVSTLKIQRTERGDSAVYLCASATSGSYNEQFFGPGTRLTVL.

This clone appeared a single time. The chain carries TRBV24-1 and TRBJ1-2; tentative D call: TRBD1 (5 bases). The germline CDR1 and CDR2 sequences are KGHDR and SFDVKD. CDR3 length: 14 amino acids. Trimming stripped 2 bases from V and 2 bases from J, with 8 bases between. CDR3 coding DNA: TGTGCCACCAGTGATTCGACAGAGAACTATGGCTACACCTTC. It translates to CATSDSTENYGYTF.

The chain links TRBV10-3 to TRBJ2-1; the match to TRBD1 covers 7 bases. The CDR3 extends over 14 amino acids. The ends lost 6 bases at V and 7 bases at J; junction bases unmatched: 9. Germline CDR1 reads ENHRY; CDR2 reads SYGVKD. The CDR3 bases are TGTGCCATCAGCCGGGACAGCGTCCTAAATGAGCAGTTCTTC. Translated, it gives CAISRDSVLNEQFF.

The J gene is TRBJ2-3, the V gene TRBV19, with 8 bases aligning to TRBD1. The CDR3 extends over 14 amino acids. Per germline, CDR1 LNHDA and CDR2 SQIVND (reference sequence). Trimming at V came to 4 bases and at J to 4 bases, leaving 4 bases not matched to a gene. CDR3 residues: CASSTRGRPDTQYF. CDR3 bases: TGTGCCAGTAGTACCAGGGGGCGCCCAGATACGCAGTATTTT.

The rearrangement links TRBV25-1 to TRBJ2-3; D is possibly TRBD2 (6 bases). V lost 8 bases, J lost 2 bases, and 11 bases lay in between. The CDR3 spans 13 residues. Per the germline V gene, CDR1 is MGHDK and CDR2 is SYGVNS. The CDR3 is CASRAGTTDTQYF. The CDR3 coding sequence is TGTGCCAGCCGGGCGGGGACCACAGATACGCAGTATTTT.

This sequence joins TRBV3-1 (or the pseudogene TRBV3-2) and TRBJ1-2; D perhaps matches TRBD1 (6 bases). The germline gives CDR1 LGHDT, CDR2 YNNKEL (reference sequence). The CDR3 is 17 amino acids. V lost 0 bases, J lost 8 bases, and 22 bases lay in between. The chain's CDR3 is CASSQDGRGGGFRGYTF. CDR3 sequence (DNA): TGTGCCAGCAGCCAAGACGGTCGGGGAGGGGGATTTAGGGGCTACACCTTC.

The chain links TRBV6-5 to TRBJ1-3; D gene unclear. CDR3 length equals 13 residues. The V end was cut by 6 bases, the J end by 0 bases, with 6 bases between. From germline, CDR1 is MNHEY and CDR2 SVGAGI. The CDR3 sequence is CASSPVSGNTIYF. The DNA of the CDR3 is TGTGCCAGCAGCCCGGTCTCTGGAAACACCATATATTTT.

The genes are TRBV24-1 and TRBJ2-2, with 7 bases matching TRBD1. The J segment lost 0 bases and the V segment lost 3 bases, leaving 6 bases of the junction unmatched. CDR1 and CDR2 (germline): KGHDR, SFDVKD. The CDR3 extends over 17 amino acids. CDR3 amino acids: CATSDTWTGPNTGELFF. In nucleotides, the CDR3 is TGTGCCACCAGTGATACCTGGACAGGCCCGAACACCGGGGAGCTGTTTTTT.

The chain has TRBV7-3 and TRBJ2-1; TRBD2 matches 8 bases. The CDR3 has 15 amino acids. The V and J ends lost 0 bases and 8 bases, in that order; junction bases with no gene match: 6. Germline CDR1 SGHTA, CDR2 FQGTGA. In DNA form, the CDR3 reads TGTGCCAGCAGCTTAACTGGCGCGGGGGGCGATGAGCAGTTCTTC. The encoded protein is CASSLTGAGGDEQFF. The full variable domain, its missing parts supplied by reference TRBV7-3 and TRBJ2-1, is GAGVSQTPSNKVTEKGKYVELRCDPISGHTALYWYRQSLGQGPEFLIYFQGTGAADDSGLPNDRFFAVRPEGSVSTLKIQRTERGDSAVYLCASSLTGAGGDEQFFGPGTRLTVL.

The CDR3 DNA reads TGCAGTGCTAGTACTAGCGGGACTTATACGCAGTATTTT. It yields the protein CSASTSGTYTQYF. V usage is TRBV20-1 and J usage is TRBJ2-3; 10 positions match TRBD2. The germline V gene encodes CDR1 DFQATT and CDR2 SNEGSKA (reference sequence). The V gene end was trimmed by 3 bases and the J gene end by 7 bases; junction bases not matched to a gene: 4. This CDR3 comprises 13 residues.

This rearrangement joins TRBV25-1 to TRBJ1-6; D remains ambiguous. The length of the CDR3 is 13 residues. V was shortened by 6 bases and J by 2 bases, with 5 bases between the two germline ends. The germline V gene encodes CDR1 MGHDK and CDR2 SYGVNS. CDR3 sequence: CASSRPYNSPLHF. DNA for the CDR3: TGTGCCAGCAGCCGTCCCTATAATTCACCCCTCCACTTT.

The chain uses TRBV19 and TRBJ1-2; possibly TRBD1 for D (6 bases). The CDR3 runs to 15 residues. V lost 4 bases and J 8 bases, leaving 20 bases between the germline ends. The germline V gene encodes CDR1 LNHDA and CDR2 SQIVND (reference sequence). This chain's CDR3 is CASSTSSGGRGGYTF. DNA of the CDR3: TGTGCCAGTAGTACCTCGTCGGGGGGCAGAGGGGGCTACACCTTC.

V is TRBV19 and J is TRBJ2-1; the D is unclear. Germline loops: CDR1 LNHDA, CDR2 SQIVND (reference sequence). The CDR3 runs 14 residues. Trimming removed 6 bases from V and 7 bases from J, with 16 bases in between. Here the CDR3 reads CASSPASASNEQFF. CDR3 nucleotides: TGTGCCAGTAGCCCCGCGTCGGCTAGTAATGAGCAGTTCTTC.

The gene calls are TRBV2 and TRBJ1-6; D is unresolved. CDR3 length: 12 residues. CDR1 is SNHLY, CDR2 FYNNEI, per germline. V was clipped by 6 bases and J by 9 bases, with 9 bases between them. CDR3 residues: CASSSPPSPLHF. The CDR3 bases are TGTGCCAGCAGCAGTCCCCCTTCACCCCTCCACTTT.

The gene calls are TRBV7-8 and TRBJ2-1; 8 nucleotides line up with TRBD1. The CDR3 is 13 residues long. V lost 4 bases and J lost 6; bases outside the gene matches: 2. CDR1 is SGHVS and CDR2 is FQNEAQ in the germline V gene. CDR3: CASSSGQGNEQFF. The CDR3 coding sequence is TGTGCCAGCAGCTCCGGACAGGGCAATGAGCAGTTCTTC.

In this sample, this clone turned up a few times. V is TRBV7-7 and J is TRBJ2-1; 8 bases line up with TRBD2. The CDR3 sequence is 17 residues long. J was trimmed by 2 bases and V by 5 bases; bases with no gene match: 11. Germline V lookup: CDR1 SSHAT, CDR2 FNYEAQ (reference sequence). As DNA, the CDR3 is TGTGCCAGCAGCCTAGAGGGGGGACTAGGCCCCTACAATGAGCAGTTCTTC. Encoded protein: CASSLEGGLGPYNEQFF.

The V call is TRBV3-1 (or the pseudogene TRBV3-2), the J call TRBJ1-2; TRBD1 agrees at 8 bases. Germline-derived CDR1 and CDR2 are LGHDT and YNNKEL (reference sequence). The ends lost 3 bases at V and 8 bases at J; junction bases unmatched: 2. The CDR3 length is 12 residues. This CDR3 is CASSQRDRGYTF. The CDR3 nucleotides read TGTGCCAGCAGCCAGCGGGACAGGGGCTACACCTTC.

This chain connects TRBV28 to TRBJ2-1; TRBD2 matches 7 bases. V lost 5 bases, J lost 7 bases, and 11 bases stayed unmatched. The CDR3 extends over 15 amino acids. Germline V gene lookup returns CDR1 MDHEN and CDR2 SYDVKM. The DNA of the CDR3 is TGTGCCAGCAGTCCCGGACTAGTAGATAGAAATGAGCAGTTCTTC. This gives the protein CASSPGLVDRNEQFF.

The chain is built from TRBV7-8 and TRBJ1-1, with D unresolved. The CDR3 spans 14 residues. V lost 3 bases, J lost 5 bases, and 13 bases lay in between. Germline assignment: CDR1 SGHVS and CDR2 FQNEAQ. As DNA, the CDR3 is TGTGCCAGCAGCTTGTCCGGAGGGATTACTGAAGCTTTCTTT. The encoded protein is CASSLSGGITEAFF.

The rearrangement uses TRBV7-3 and TRBJ2-1; 7 bases map to TRBD2. J was trimmed by 8 bases and V by 7 bases; bases with no gene match: 11. The CDR3 is made up of 14 amino acids. CDR1 is SGHTA, CDR2 FQGTGA, per germline. The CDR3 spells CASNPGGGVDEQFF. For the CDR3, the DNA is TGTGCCAGCAATCCAGGCGGGGGTGTCGATGAGCAGTTCTTC.

The chain uses TRBV3-1 (or the pseudogene TRBV3-2) and TRBJ2-6; 12 bases align to TRBD2. Germline CDR1 and CDR2: LGHDT and YNNKEL (reference sequence). The CDR3 runs to 20 residues. Unmatched junction bases numbered 10, after V lost 4 bases and J lost 0 bases. The CDR3 DNA sequence: TGTGCCAGCAGCCTACACACCCTAGCGGGGGGGAGCTCTGGGGCCAACGTCCTGACTTTC. This gives the protein CASSLHTLAGGSSGANVLTF.

The rearrangement uses TRBV7-8 and TRBJ2-1, with TRBD2 matching over 13 bases. The V gene's germline CDR1 is SGHVS and CDR2 FQNEAQ. Trimming removed 8 bases from V and 4 bases from J; junction bases left unmatched: 8. The length of the CDR3 is 16 residues. CDR3 in amino acids: CASAGGTSGNYNEQFF. Here the CDR3 DNA reads TGTGCCAGCGCCGGGGGGACTAGCGGGAATTACAATGAGCAGTTCTTC.

The chain couples TRBV2 to TRBJ1-5; no definite D call. The CDR3 spans 14 residues. In germline, CDR1 is SNHLY, CDR2 FYNNEI. V shed 0 bases and J shed 6 bases, with 9 bases lying between them. The CDR3 DNA sequence: TGTGCCAGCAGTGAAGCAATGCACATTCAGCCCCAGCATTTT. The encoded protein is CASSEAMHIQPQHF.

This clone was seen a handful of times. This rearrangement joins TRBV18 to TRBJ2-7, with a tentative D call TRBD1 (5 bases). Trimming took off 1 base at V and 6 bases at J, with 16 bases between the two ends. CDR1 and CDR2 from the germline V gene are KGHSH and LQKENI. The CDR3 runs 15 residues. The CDR3 DNA is TGTGCCAGCTCACCACGTCAGGGATCCCTGGGCGAGCAGTACTTC. This sequence encodes CASSPRQGSLGEQYF. The complete variable domain, with remaining parts taken from reference TRBV18 and TRBJ2-7, reads NAGVMQNPRHLVRRRGQEARLRCSPMKGHSHVYWYRQLPEEGLKFMVYLQKENIIDESGMPKERFSAEFPKEGPSILRIQQVVRGDSAAYFCASSPRQGSLGEQYFGPGTRLTVT.

The V gene is TRBV5-1, the J gene TRBJ2-1, with 7 bases matching TRBD1. This CDR3 contains 13 residues. Germline V gene sequence: CDR1 SGHRS, CDR2 YFSETQ. J was trimmed by 6 bases and V by 4 bases; bases with no gene match: 4. The chain's CDR3 is CASSIGQANEQFF. The CDR3 nucleotides read TGCGCCAGCAGCATAGGACAGGCCAATGAGCAGTTCTTC.

The chain is built from TRBV11-2 and TRBJ2-5, with TRBD2 matching over 7 bases. Germline V gene data show CDR1 as SGHAT and CDR2 as FQNNGV. CDR3 length equals 13 residues. Unmatched junction bases numbered 8, after V lost 8 bases and J lost 5 bases. CDR3 in DNA: TGTGCCAGCGGACCGTCGCGGGAGGAGACCCAGTACTTC. Its protein is CASGPSREETQYF.

In this sample, this clone turned up once. This chain joins TRBV28 and TRBJ1-5; D perhaps matches TRBD1 (6 bases). There are 15 residues in the CDR3. The V end was cut by 2 bases, the J end by 5 bases, with 13 bases between. Per the germline V gene, CDR1 is MDHEN and CDR2 is SYDVKM. CDR3 amino acids: CASSLRGGIDQPQHF. Written as DNA, the CDR3 is TGTGCCAGCAGTTTAAGAGGGGGAATCGATCAGCCCCAGCATTTT.

J is TRBJ1-2 and V is TRBV7-2, with D perhaps TRBD1 (6 bases). V lost 5 bases and J lost 0, with 19 bases in between. Germline V gene data show CDR1 as SGHTA and CDR2 as FQGNSA. The CDR3 extends over 17 amino acids. The CDR3 here is CASSQPYTGRANYGYTF. The DNA of the CDR3 is TGTGCCAGCAGCCAACCGTATACAGGGCGTGCTAACTATGGCTACACCTTC.

This clone came up once. This sequence joins TRBV2 and TRBJ2-2; 11 positions agree with TRBD1. In germline, CDR1 is SNHLY, CDR2 FYNNEI. This CDR3 is 16 amino acids long. After removal of 4 bases from V and 6 bases from J, the junction contained 7 bases not matched to a gene. The CDR3 nucleotides read TGTGCCAGCAGTGGACCCGGACAGGGGGCTTCCGGGGAGCTGTTTTTT. Translation: CASSGPGQGASGELFF.